The 22 T cell receptor beta chains below all came from one sample that was sequenced in a study of CD8 T cells in ankylosing spondylitis. TCRdb processed the 5' RACE reads anew with MiXCR; each CDR3 protein has one entry. The sample has more than 200,000 distinct CDR3 sequences, about 24% seen once. The sample was blood, either unsorted or a sorted T cell fraction (not recorded which). The receptors here all came from a male donor with ankylosing spondylitis or in good health (not recorded which).

This clonotype was found many times. The chain combines TRBV6-2 or TRBV6-3 with TRBJ2-7, with D perhaps matching TRBD1 or TRBD2 (5 bases each). Germline V lookup: CDR1 MNHEY, CDR2 SVGEGT. This CDR3 contains 12 residues. V lost 9 bases and J 3 bases, leaving 12 bases between the germline ends. The CDR3: CASSRGDYEQYF. The DNA for the CDR3 is TGTGCCAGTAGTCGAGGGGACTACGAGCAGTACTTC.

The chain carries TRBV5-4 and TRBJ2-2, with D tentatively TRBD2 (5 bases). V shed 0 bases and J shed 5 bases, with 14 bases lying between them. The CDR3 is 16 residues long. Germline V lookup: CDR1 SGHNT, CDR2 YYREEE (reference sequence). The CDR3 sequence: CASSLGSPGNTGELFF. CDR3 sequence (DNA): TGTGCCAGCAGCTTGGGAAGTCCCGGGAATACCGGGGAGCTGTTTTTT.

The rearrangement links TRBV20-1 to TRBJ1-2; D remains unclear. Germline V CDR1 and CDR2: DFQATT, SNEGSKA (reference sequence). Trimming took off 5 bases at V and 8 bases at J, with 15 bases between the two ends. There are 12 residues in the CDR3. The CDR3 protein is CSAESVSRGYTF. CDR3 in DNA: TGCAGTGCTGAGTCGGTTTCCCGGGGCTACACCTTC.

This clonotype appeared many times. J is TRBJ2-3 and V is TRBV29-1; possibly TRBD1 for D (5 bases). The CDR3 is made up of 14 amino acids. V was cut by 4 bases and J by 2 bases, with 13 bases left in between. Germline loops: CDR1 SQVTM, CDR2 ANQGSEA. CDR3 sequence: CSVAPRVNTDTQYF. CDR3 DNA sequence: TGCAGCGTTGCCCCCAGGGTAAACACAGATACGCAGTATTTT.

This clonotype was seen only a few times. J is TRBJ2-3 and V is TRBV12-3 or TRBV12-4; no reliable D call. Trimming removed 6 bases from V and 4 bases from J, with 14 bases in between. This CDR3 is 14 amino acids long. The CDR3 nucleotides read TGTGCCAGCAGACAACCCTTGGTGGCAGATACGCAGTATTTT. Amino acids: CASRQPLVADTQYF.

The chain couples TRBV12-3 or TRBV12-4 to TRBJ2-5; 9 bases match TRBD2. V shed 6 bases, J shed 2 bases, and the junction held 10 bases outside the gene matches. This CDR3 comprises 16 residues. CDR3 region: CASSPPGRGGQETQYF. The DNA for the CDR3 is TGTGCCAGCAGCCCCCCCGGGCGGGGGGGGCAAGAGACCCAGTACTTC.

The V and J genes are TRBV20-1 and TRBJ1-6, with a weak D call TRBD1 (5 bases). The ends were cut back, 5 bases at V and 9 bases at J, with 11 bases in the middle. Germline values: CDR1 DFQATT, CDR2 SNEGSKA (reference sequence). This CDR3 comprises 12 residues. The CDR3 bases are TGCAGTGCTCCAGGGAGCGCTTCACCCCTCCACTTT. The encoded protein is CSAPGSASPLHF.

This chain joins TRBV5-5 and TRBJ1-6; no reliable D call. V gave up 0 bases and J gave up 5 bases, with 6 bases separating them. The CDR3 spans 14 residues. The germline gives CDR1 SGHKS, CDR2 YYEKEE (reference sequence). The CDR3 DNA follows: TGTGCCAGCAGCTTGGGCAGTAATAATTCACCCCTCCACTTT. It translates to CASSLGSNNSPLHF.

This clonotype occurred a few times. The gene calls are TRBV12-3 or TRBV12-4 and TRBJ2-7, with 8 bases lining up with TRBD1. The length of the CDR3 is 15 residues. Trimming cost V 0 bases and J 6 bases; bases outside gene matches: 7. Here the CDR3 DNA reads TGTGCCAGCAGTTTAGCGGGGACAGGTTCTGGCGAGCAGTACTTC. Translating it yields CASSLAGTGSGEQYF.

V usage is TRBV20-1 and J usage is TRBJ2-5; 10 bases fit TRBD2. This CDR3 contains 14 residues. Germline V gene data show CDR1 as DFQATT and CDR2 as SNEGSKA (reference sequence). The trim removed 3 bases at V and 1 base at J, leaving 2 bases unmatched. The CDR3 loop reads CSARRTSGQETQYF. CDR3 DNA: TGCAGTGCTAGGCGGACTAGCGGCCAAGAGACCCAGTACTTC.

This clonotype was observed a few times. The chain joins TRBV6-1 to TRBJ1-3; D gene unclear. This CDR3 has 13 residues. Germline loops: CDR1 MNHNS, CDR2 SASEGT. V lost 6 bases to trimming and J lost 4 bases, with 10 bases between them. The chain's CDR3 is CASSKAWGNTIYF. The CDR3 DNA reads TGTGCCAGCAGCAAGGCGTGGGGAAACACCATATATTTT.

The gene calls are TRBV12-3 or TRBV12-4 and TRBJ2-3, with TRBD2 matching over 12 bases. CDR3 length: 15 amino acids. J lost 3 bases, V lost 6 bases, and 4 bases had no gene match. The CDR3 DNA reads as TGTGCCAGCAGGCGTGGACTAGCGGGGACAGATACGCAGTATTTT. As protein: CASRRGLAGTDTQYF.

This clonotype was detected a few times. The genes are TRBV20-1 and TRBJ2-1, with 9 bases lining up with TRBD1. CDR3 length equals 14 residues. After removal of 4 bases from V and 6 bases from J, the junction contained 7 bases not matched to a gene. CDR1 is DFQATT, CDR2 SNEGSKA, per germline (reference sequence). The CDR3 nucleotides read TGCAGTGCTAAATCCGGGACAGGGAGCAATGAGCAGTTCTTC. Translated: CSAKSGTGSNEQFF.

This clonotype was counted a few times. The chain's CDR3 is CSAPDRTKNTGELFF. For the CDR3, the DNA is TGCAGTGCACCTGACAGGACAAAGAACACCGGGGAGCTGTTTTTT. The chain combines TRBV20-1 with TRBJ2-2; D possibly corresponds to TRBD1 (6 bases). Trimming left V 6 bases short and J 1 base short, with 15 bases between. Germline V gene data show CDR1 as DFQATT and CDR2 as SNEGSKA (reference sequence). The CDR3 loop spans 15 amino acids.

This clonotype was observed at least ten times. CDR3 protein: CASSLGGEYTGELFF. The CDR3 DNA reads as TGTGCCAGCAGTTTGGGGGGGGAGTACACCGGGGAGCTGTTTTTT. The gene calls are TRBV12-3 or TRBV12-4 and TRBJ2-2, with 7 bases aligning to TRBD2. CDR3 length: 15 amino acids. V lost 3 bases to trimming and J lost 3 bases; unmatched junction nucleotides: 4.

The genes are TRBV29-1 and TRBJ1-2, with D tentatively TRBD1 (6 bases). The V end lost 7 bases, the J end lost 3 bases, and 15 bases lay between the germline ends. The CDR3 has 13 amino acids. Germline V gene data show CDR1 as SQVTM and CDR2 as ANQGSEA. DNA for the CDR3: TGCAGCGCCCTAGCTCCAGGGGACTATGGCTACACCTTC. Encoded protein: CSALAPGDYGYTF.

There are many counts of this clonotype. The V gene is TRBV10-3, the J gene TRBJ2-3, with 7 bases aligning to TRBD2. J was trimmed by 6 bases and V by 9 bases; bases with no gene match: 0. The CDR3 totals 10 residues. Per germline, CDR1 ENHRY and CDR2 SYGVKD. DNA of the CDR3: TGTGCCATGGGGGGGGATACGCAGTATTTT. Protein: CAMGGDTQYF.

This clonotype has more than one count but fewer than ten. V is TRBV20-1 and J is TRBJ2-1, with D perhaps matching TRBD2 (6 bases). The germline V gene has CDR1 DFQATT and CDR2 SNEGSKA (reference sequence). The CDR3 runs 15 residues. V was cut by 0 bases and J by 10 bases, with 19 bases left in between. CDR3 in amino acids: CSARDAGLSRGEQFF. The CDR3, as DNA: TGCAGTGCTAGAGATGCGGGACTCTCCCGCGGGGAGCAGTTCTTC.

This clonotype appeared a few times. The CDR3, as DNA: TGCAGTGTCCCTACTCCGGGGGGCCGGCGAGCTGCGTGGACCCAGTACTTC. Protein product: CSVPTPGGRRAAWTQYF. The chain recombines TRBV20-1 with TRBJ2-5; possible D gene TRBD2, 7 bases. Germline V lookup: CDR1 DFQATT, CDR2 SNEGSKA (reference sequence). Trimming cost V 7 bases and J 7 bases, with 31 bases left between them. The CDR3 has 17 residues.

This clonotype was found many times. V usage is TRBV10-3 and J usage is TRBJ2-1, with 12 nucleotides matching TRBD2. The V and J ends lost 11 bases and 7 bases, in that order; junction bases with no gene match: 3. The CDR3 has 12 residues. CDR1 is ENHRY, CDR2 SYGVKD, per germline. The CDR3 DNA reads as TGTGCCGTCGGACTAGCGGGGAATGAGCAGTTCTTC. Residues: CAVGLAGNEQFF.

This clonotype was seen more than once but under ten times. The V and J genes are TRBV20-1 and TRBJ2-5, with a tentative D call TRBD1 (5 bases). Germline CDR1 and CDR2: DFQATT and SNEGSKA (reference sequence). With 2 bases removed from V and 1 base from J, the gap between germline ends came to 11 bases. This CDR3 comprises 14 residues. The CDR3 sequence: CSARPDRTQETQYF. The DNA of the CDR3 is TGCAGTGCTAGACCCGACAGAACCCAAGAGACCCAGTACTTC.

This clonotype was seen a few times. An end of the junction differs from the germline gene, which may be a read error. V is TRBV18 and J is TRBJ2-4; 9 bases align to TRBD1. The CDR3 totals 19 residues. The V gene's germline CDR1 is KGHSH and CDR2 LQKENI. Here the CDR3 DNA reads TGTGCCAGCTCACCATCTACCTCAGGGACAGGGACAGCCAAGAACATTCAGTACTTC. This codes for CASSPSTSGTGTAKNIQYF.